Below, 21 T cell receptor beta chains from the same sample are listed, as sequenced in a study of identical twins (TCRdb year 2016). Receptor libraries were prepared by 5' RACE. Instrument on record: Illumina HiSeq 2000. TCRdb reprocessing: public reads trimmed at Q25 with fastp, clones called with MiXCR, in-frame beta chains kept. Each entry is one CDR3 protein sequence, shown with its most common DNA and genes. The sample table shows more than 650,000 distinct CDR3 sequences, and around 5.7% are seen once. Jointly, the top ten make up around 1.7% of the sample. Sequencing was performed on naive T cells sorted from blood. The cell subset or site label of this sample denotes: cells isolated with a human naive T-cell isolation kit. The receptors derive from a man in his late teens or twenties in good health.

This clonotype has a handful of counts. The J gene is TRBJ2-7, the V gene TRBV28; 9 positions agree with TRBD1. CDR1 MDHEN and CDR2 SYDVKM come from the germline V gene. V gave up 5 bases and J gave up 10 bases; unmatched junction bases: 6. The CDR3 contains 12 residues. The CDR3 DNA sequence: TGTGCCAGCAGTCCCGCGGGACAGGGACAGTACGTC. This codes for CASSPAGQGQYV.

V and J are TRBV5-1 and TRBJ2-5; TRBD1 matches at 9 bases. The V gene's germline CDR1 is SGHRS and CDR2 YFSETQ. Germline trimming cut 4 bases from V and 5 bases from J; bases unmatched to any gene: 12. CDR3 size: 16 residues. Here the CDR3 reads CASSLGDRESWETQYF. Here the CDR3 DNA reads TGCGCCAGCAGCCTAGGGGACAGGGAATCGTGGGAGACCCAGTACTTC.

This chain connects TRBV19 to TRBJ1-1, with TRBD1 matching 7 bases. Per germline, CDR1 LNHDA and CDR2 SQIVND (reference sequence). There are 15 residues in the CDR3. The V gene end was trimmed by 5 bases and the J gene end by 1 base; junction bases not matched to a gene: 7. The chain's CDR3 is CASSGSGTANTEAFF. The CDR3 DNA is TGTGCCAGTAGTGGGTCCGGGACAGCGAACACTGAAGCTTTCTTT.

In its sample, this clonotype was seen many times. The chain couples TRBV24-1 to TRBJ1-5, with a possible D match to TRBD1 (5 bases). V was pared by 3 bases and J by 3 bases, with 8 bases between. The CDR3 has 14 amino acids. CDR1 KGHDR and CDR2 SFDVKD come from the germline V gene. The CDR3 region is CATSDRQPNQPQHF. The CDR3 nucleotides are TGTGCCACCAGTGATCGACAGCCCAATCAGCCCCAGCATTTT.

This clonotype was found a few times. The rearrangement joins TRBV6-1 to TRBJ1-1; D gene unclear. V was trimmed by 3 bases and J by 1 base, leaving 15 bases between them. Germline values: CDR1 MNHNS, CDR2 SASEGT. The CDR3 consists of 16 residues. CDR3 in amino acids: CASSETLARSNTEAFF. DNA for the CDR3: TGTGCCAGCAGTGAGACCCTCGCCCGTTCGAACACTGAAGCTTTCTTT.

As for this clonotype: One end of the junction fails to match germline, which may point to a read error. The rearrangement links TRBV5-6 to TRBJ1-1; D call uncertain. CDR3 length: 18 residues. The germline CDR1 and CDR2 sequences are SGHDT and YYEEEE. The CDR3 loop reads CSSSLRRLNRARNTEAFF. The CDR3 region has the DNA TGTTCCAGCAGCTTAAGAAGGCTCAACCGAGCAAGGAACACTGAAGCTTTCTTT.

This clonotype was seen at least ten times. The V call is TRBV20-1, the J call TRBJ2-2; 12 nucleotides line up with TRBD2. The CDR3 sequence is 14 residues long. V shed 4 bases, J shed 6 bases, and the junction held 3 bases outside the gene matches. Germline V gene sequence: CDR1 DFQATT, CDR2 SNEGSKA (reference sequence). CDR3 loop: CSATSGRAAGELFF. The DNA for the CDR3 is TGCAGTGCTACTAGCGGGAGGGCCGCCGGGGAGCTGTTTTTT.

Ten or more counts support this clonotype. The CDR3 DNA reads TGCGCCAGCAGCCAAGTTTCACTAGAGGACCAAGAGACCCAGTACTTC. This encodes CASSQVSLEDQETQYF. The rearrangement links TRBV4-1 to TRBJ2-5; a weak D match, TRBD2 (5 bases). V was trimmed by 1 base and J by 0 bases, leaving 12 bases between them. CDR3 length: 16 residues. Germline assignment: CDR1 MGHRA and CDR2 YSYEKL.

Many counts were recorded for this clonotype. The chain is built from TRBV12-3 or TRBV12-4 and TRBJ1-5; D possibly corresponds to TRBD1 (5 bases). The V end was cut by 5 bases, the J end by 0 bases, with 11 bases between. The CDR3 contains 15 residues. The CDR3 bases are TGTGCCAGCAGTGCCCTGACAGATAGCAATCAGCCCCAGCATTTT. Its protein product is CASSALTDSNQPQHF.

This chain joins TRBV7-2 and TRBJ2-5; 11 bases align to TRBD1. The CDR3 is made up of 17 amino acids. J lost 5 bases, V lost 2 bases, and 10 bases had no gene match. The germline V gene encodes CDR1 SGHTA and CDR2 FQGNSA. This chain's CDR3 is CASSLKVRTGGWETQYF. As DNA, the CDR3 is TGTGCCAGCAGCTTAAAAGTGCGGACAGGGGGCTGGGAGACCCAGTACTTC. Using reference TRBV7-2 and TRBJ2-5 for the parts outside the CDR3, the full variable domain is GAGVSQSPSNKVTEKGKDVELRCDPISGHTALYWYRQSLGQGLEFLIYFQGNSAPDKSGLPSDRFSAERTGGSVSTLTIQRTQQEDSAVYLCASSLKVRTGGWETQYFGPGTRLLVL.

This clonotype was detected a few times. The genes are TRBV6-1 and TRBJ2-2; TRBD1 matches 7 bases. The CDR3 spans 16 residues. V trimming: 0 bases; J trimming: 2 bases; junction bases outside the gene matches: 3. Germline CDR1 is MNHNS and CDR2 is SASEGT. CDR3 DNA sequence: TGTGCCAGCAGTGAAGCCGGGACAGTCAACACCGGGGAGCTGTTTTTT. The encoded protein is CASSEAGTVNTGELFF.

This clonotype was seen only a few times. The rearrangement joins TRBV11-1 to TRBJ2-7, with 9 bases lining up with TRBD2. CDR3 length: 19 residues. V shed 6 bases and J 12 bases; nucleotides not matched to a gene: 30. Per the germline V gene, CDR1 is SGHAT and CDR2 is FQDESV (reference sequence). The CDR3 reads CASRKGLARYLLAYEQGYF. CDR3 DNA sequence: TGTGCCAGCAGAAAAGGACTAGCGCGTTATCTACTGGCCTACGAGCAGGGGTACTTC.

This clonotype was picked up a small number of times. This chain connects TRBV29-1 to TRBJ2-5, with D possibly TRBD2 on 6 matching bases. The CDR3 spans 15 residues. Germline V CDR1 and CDR2: SQVTM, ANQGSEA. V was cut by 6 bases and J by 3 bases, with 20 bases left in between. In DNA, the CDR3 is TGCAGCGTCCTTGTTCGGGGGTTCTTGGAAGAGACCCAGTACTTC. Amino acid sequence: CSVLVRGFLEETQYF.

At least ten counts were recorded for this clonotype. The V and J genes are TRBV12-3 or TRBV12-4 and TRBJ2-3, with D possibly called TRBD1 or TRBD2 (6 bases each). Trimming cost V 6 bases and J 4 bases, with 20 bases left between them. This CDR3 contains 16 residues. The CDR3 bases are TGTGCCAGCAGCCCCTGGGCAGGGGAGGTGGCAGATACGCAGTATTTT. It codes for CASSPWAGEVADTQYF.

Many counts were recorded for this clonotype. J is TRBJ1-4 and V is TRBV7-6; D is unresolved. Trimming took 6 bases from V and 2 from J, leaving 13 bases between them. From germline, CDR1 is SGHVS and CDR2 FNYEAQ. CDR3 size: 15 residues. The CDR3 nucleotides read TGTGCCAGCAGTCACGCGACCCATACTAATGAAAAACTGTTTTTT. Its protein is CASSHATHTNEKLFF.

This clonotype was recorded at least ten times. J is TRBJ2-1 and V is TRBV12-3 or TRBV12-4; 7 bases map to TRBD1. The CDR3 is 15 residues long. V was clipped by 5 bases and J by 7 bases; unmatched bases: 11. As DNA, the CDR3 is TGTGCCAGCAGTCTCACAGGGGTTTTTTGGAATGAGCAGTTCTTC. Its translation: CASSLTGVFWNEQFF.

This chain uses TRBV18 with TRBJ2-1, with TRBD2 matching over 12 bases. The CDR3 runs to 16 residues. The V gene's germline CDR1 is KGHSH and CDR2 LQKENI. Losses at the gene ends were 10 bases for V and 0 bases for J; bases not matched to a gene: 7. The CDR3 reads CATLTSGSRSYNEQFF. The CDR3 region has the DNA TGTGCCACCCTGACTAGCGGGAGTCGCTCCTACAATGAGCAGTTCTTC.

This clonotype was counted many times. The V gene is TRBV20-1, the J gene TRBJ2-7; the D is unclear. Germline V gives CDR1 DFQATT, CDR2 SNEGSKA (reference sequence). The CDR3 runs to 12 residues. Trimming took 7 bases from V and 1 from J, leaving 11 bases between them. CDR3 sequence: CSVESTSYEQYF. CDR3 nucleotides: TGCAGTGTCGAGAGCACGTCCTACGAGCAGTACTTC.

The chain recombines TRBV7-9 with TRBJ2-7; D call uncertain. The CDR3 is 13 residues long. Germline CDR1 reads SEHNR; CDR2 reads FQNEAQ (reference sequence). V lost 5 bases, J lost 5 bases, and 13 bases lay in between. The CDR3 region is CASSLPPLHEQYV. The CDR3 DNA sequence: TGTGCCAGCAGCCTCCCCCCCCTGCACGAGCAGTACGTC.

The rearrangement links TRBV10-3 to TRBJ2-1; D gene unclear. Per the germline V gene, CDR1 is ENHRY and CDR2 is SYGVKD. Trimming left V 2 bases short and J 3 bases short, with 5 bases between. The CDR3 is 13 residues long. CDR3: CAISEANYNEQFF. CDR3 sequence (DNA): TGTGCCATCAGTGAGGCGAACTACAATGAGCAGTTCTTC.

V gene TRBV20-1 combines with J gene TRBJ2-2; the D gene is possibly TRBD2 (5 bases). The CDR3 contains 13 residues. The germline V gene encodes CDR1 DFQATT and CDR2 SNEGSKA (reference sequence). Trimming removed 0 bases from V and 4 bases from J, with 6 bases in between. As DNA, the CDR3 is TGCAGTGCTAGAGAAGAGGGCACCGGGGAGCTGTTTTTT. Encoded protein: CSAREEGTGELFF.